Below are 20 T cell receptor beta chains sequenced from a single sample in a study of cytomegalovirus exposure and HLA in healthy donors. Sequencing used immunoSEQ multiplex PCR; TCRdb keeps in-frame clones, though not all of them. The repertoire holds about 160,000 clones, approximately 96% seen once, with approximately 0.82% in the top ten. Input material: PBMCs. The receptors derive from a woman aged 18-30 years in good health and CMV-seronegative.

The V and J genes are TRBV9 and TRBJ2-7, with 8 bases fitting TRBD1. The CDR3 spans 16 residues. Unmatched junction bases numbered 10, after V lost 3 bases and J lost 2 bases. Germline V gene data show CDR1 as SGDLS and CDR2 as YYNGEE. CDR3 residues: CASSGGQGTPTYEQYF. The CDR3, as DNA: TGTGCCAGCAGCGGCGGACAGGGCACCCCAACCTACGAGCAGTACTTC. Using reference TRBV9 and TRBJ2-7 for the parts outside the CDR3, the full variable domain is DSGVTQTPKHLITATGQRVTLRCSPRSGDLSVYWYQQSLDQGLQFLIQYYNGEERAKGNILERFSAQQFPDLHSELNLSSLELGDSALYFCASSGGQGTPTYEQYFGPGTRLTVT.

V is TRBV5-6 and J is TRBJ2-3; 13 bases align to TRBD2. This CDR3 has 18 residues. The junction had 8 bases not matched to a gene; V was cut back by 4 bases and J by 0 bases. Germline CDR1 reads SGHDT; CDR2 reads YYEEEE. The CDR3 loop reads CASSGGTSGAKSTDTQYF. The DNA of the CDR3 is TGTGCCAGCAGCGGGGGGACTAGCGGGGCCAAAAGCACAGATACGCAGTATTTT.

DNA for the CDR3: TGTGCCAGCAGTGTGACAGGTCTGGGGGAGCAGTACTTC. Encoded protein: CASSVTGLGEQYF. The V and J genes are TRBV2 and TRBJ2-7; D perhaps matches TRBD1 (6 bases). Trimming took 4 bases from V and 7 from J, leaving 14 bases between them. The germline V gene encodes CDR1 SNHLY and CDR2 FYNNEI. The CDR3 sequence is 13 residues long.

The chain uses TRBV5-1 and TRBJ2-3, with 13 bases matching TRBD2. CDR1 SGHRS and CDR2 YFSETQ come from the germline V gene. The CDR3 runs to 18 residues. V lost 4 bases, J lost 2 bases, and 10 bases stayed unmatched. CDR3 bases: TGCGCCAGCAGCAGGGGACTAGCGGGGTTGATCTTCACAGATACGCAGTATTTT. Amino acids: CASSRGLAGLIFTDTQYF.

The CDR3 is CASSFPGGTDTQYF. As DNA, the CDR3 is TGCGCCAGCAGCTTCCCAGGGGGTACAGATACGCAGTATTTT. The chain uses TRBV5-1 and TRBJ2-3, with 7 bases matching TRBD1. This CDR3 spans 14 amino acids. Germline V gene sequence: CDR1 SGHRS, CDR2 YFSETQ. V dropped 2 bases and J dropped 3; count of bases not matched to a gene: 3.

The CDR3: CASRVAANNEQFF. The CDR3 nucleotides are TGTGCCAGCAGAGTAGCGGCCAACAATGAGCAGTTCTTC. V and J are TRBV7-9 and TRBJ2-1; a weak D match, TRBD2 (6 bases). Looked up from germline, CDR1 is SEHNR and CDR2 is FQNEAQ (reference sequence). This CDR3 has 13 amino acids. The germline V and J ends were trimmed by 6 bases and 5 bases, with 11 bases remaining between them.

The V and J genes are TRBV6-5 and TRBJ2-7; the match to TRBD1 covers 7 bases. The CDR3 has 14 residues. Unmatched junction bases numbered 8, after V lost 5 bases and J lost 4 bases. CDR1 and CDR2 (germline): MNHEY, SVGAGI. In DNA, the CDR3 is TGTGCCAGCAGTACCGGGACAGCTACTTACGAGCAGTACTTC. It codes for CASSTGTATYEQYF.

The chain combines TRBV19 with TRBJ1-1; 7 positions match TRBD1. The CDR3 is 13 residues long. Germline lookup yields CDR1 LNHDA and CDR2 SQIVND (reference sequence). V trimming: 3 bases; J trimming: 6 bases; junction bases outside the gene matches: 4. The CDR3 reads CASSIGQAPEAFF. Here the CDR3 DNA reads TGTGCCAGTAGTATCGGACAGGCTCCTGAAGCTTTCTTT. The entire variable domain, with the rest obtained from reference TRBV19 and TRBJ1-1, is as follows: DGGITQSPKYLFRKEGQNVTLSCEQNLNHDAMYWYRQDPGQGLRLIYYSQIVNDFQKGDIAEGYSVSREKKESFPLTVTSAQKNPTAFYLCASSIGQAPEAFFGQGTRLTVV.

This sequence joins TRBV7-3 and TRBJ2-1, with TRBD2 identical over 10 bases. With 4 bases clipped from V and 13 bases from J, the junction kept 16 bases outside the gene matches. The CDR3 has 16 residues. Germline CDR1 is SGHTA and CDR2 is FQGTGA. CDR3: CASSSGVSGGQQHQFF. DNA of the CDR3: TGTGCCAGCAGCTCAGGGGTTAGCGGGGGGCAGCAACACCAGTTCTTC.

This clone was detected only once. This chain connects TRBV9 to TRBJ2-3; weak D call: TRBD2 (5 bases). V lost 3 bases, J lost 1 base, and 12 bases lay in between. CDR1 and CDR2 (germline): SGDLS, YYNGEE. The CDR3 sequence is 15 residues long. DNA for the CDR3: TGTGCCAGCAGCGAAGTCTGGACTGGCACAGATACGCAGTATTTT. It is translated as CASSEVWTGTDTQYF. Full variable domain (rest looked up from reference TRBV9 and TRBJ2-3): DSGVTQTPKHLITATGQRVTLRCSPRSGDLSVYWYQQSLDQGLQFLIQYYNGEERAKGNILERFSAQQFPDLHSELNLSSLELGDSALYFCASSEVWTGTDTQYFGPGTRLTVL.

The chain is built from TRBV2 and TRBJ2-7; D uncertain. The CDR3 runs 11 residues. Germline assignment: CDR1 SNHLY and CDR2 FYNNEI. V shed 5 bases and J shed 1 base, with 3 bases lying between them. The CDR3 DNA reads as TGTGCCAGCAGTCCTTCCTACGAGCAGTACTTC. This codes for CASSPSYEQYF.

V usage is TRBV5-1 and J usage is TRBJ1-1; the D is unclear. The V end lost 0 bases, the J end lost 5 bases, and 17 bases lay between the germline ends. Looked up from germline, CDR1 is SGHRS and CDR2 is YFSETQ. The CDR3 covers 16 residues. The CDR3: CASSLGPGREGTEAFF. The CDR3 DNA sequence: TGCGCCAGCAGCTTGGGCCCGGGGAGGGAGGGTACTGAAGCTTTCTTT. The full variable domain, in which reference TRBV5-1 and TRBJ1-1 provide the parts outside the CDR3, is KAGVTQTPRYLIKTRGQQVTLSCSPISGHRSVSWYQQTPGQGLQFLFEYFSETQRNKGNFPGRFSGRQFSNSRSEMNVSTLELGDSALYLCASSLGPGREGTEAFFGQGTRLTVV.

The chain joins TRBV30 to TRBJ2-1, with 12 bases aligning to TRBD2. The ends lost 8 bases at V and 5 bases at J; junction bases unmatched: 22. Germline V gene data show CDR1 as GTSNPN and CDR2 as SVGIG (reference sequence). This CDR3 region has 19 residues. The CDR3 DNA sequence: TGTGCCGGTAGACTAGCGGGGGTAAGCTATAGATCCGGGGACAATGAGCAGTTCTTC. Translated, it gives CAGRLAGVSYRSGDNEQFF.

J is TRBJ2-3 and V is TRBV4-2; possibly TRBD1 for D (5 bases). The germline V gene encodes CDR1 LGHNA and CDR2 YNFKEQ. V shed 1 base and J shed 5 bases, with 16 bases lying between them. The CDR3 runs to 16 residues. The CDR3 is CASSQVAAQGLDTQYF. The CDR3 DNA sequence: TGTGCCAGCAGCCAAGTCGCAGCCCAGGGTTTAGATACGCAGTATTTT.

J is TRBJ1-2 and V is TRBV6-1; 7 bases line up with TRBD1. The germline V gene encodes CDR1 MNHNS and CDR2 SASEGT. Trimming cost V 9 bases and J 6 bases; bases outside gene matches: 13. The CDR3 is made up of 14 amino acids. The CDR3 nucleotides are TGTGCCAGTTACTCGGGACAGTCGATGAATGGCTACACCTTC. It is translated as CASYSGQSMNGYTF.

The chain links TRBV20-1 to TRBJ1-2, with unresolved D. Germline CDR1 DFQATT, CDR2 SNEGSKA (reference sequence). The CDR3 is 11 amino acids. Deletions cut 3 bases from V and 5 bases from J, with 7 bases between. DNA of the CDR3: TGCAGTGCTAGGTCAGCGTATGGCTACACCTTC. As protein: CSARSAYGYTF.

The rearrangement uses TRBV7-2 and TRBJ1-2, with D unclear. The CDR3 is 15 amino acids. The germline CDR1 and CDR2 sequences are SGHTA and FQGNSA. The ends were cut back, 1 base at V and 7 bases at J, with 16 bases in the middle. For the CDR3, the DNA is TGTGCCAGCAGCTTAGATCCGAGGTCGAGGGTTGGCTACACCTTC. Translation gives CASSLDPRSRVGYTF.

This sequence joins TRBV27 and TRBJ1-5; the D is unclear. V shed 4 bases and J shed 1 base, with 11 bases lying between them. The CDR3 has 15 residues. Germline lookup yields CDR1 MNHEY and CDR2 SMNVEV (reference sequence). The CDR3 is CASSSSGVSNQPQHF. The DNA for the CDR3 is TGTGCCAGCAGTTCCAGCGGGGTGAGCAATCAGCCCCAGCATTTT.

The chain links TRBV6-5 to TRBJ1-2; 8 nucleotides match TRBD1. The length of the CDR3 is 13 residues. Germline assignment: CDR1 MNHEY and CDR2 SVGAGI. After removal of 1 base from V and 7 bases from J, the junction contained 2 bases not matched to a gene. The CDR3 is CASSYFQGAGYTF. CDR3 nucleotide sequence: TGTGCCAGCAGTTACTTTCAGGGGGCTGGCTACACCTTC.

The chain has TRBV30 and TRBJ1-6, with no clear D. Trimming removed 5 bases from V and 6 bases from J, with 20 bases in between. This CDR3 has 16 residues. Germline loops: CDR1 GTSNPN, CDR2 SVGIG (reference sequence). CDR3 region: CAWGDRRRDSNSPLHF. The CDR3 nucleotides read TGTGCCTGGGGCGACCGGCGGCGGGATTCTAATTCACCCCTCCACTTT.